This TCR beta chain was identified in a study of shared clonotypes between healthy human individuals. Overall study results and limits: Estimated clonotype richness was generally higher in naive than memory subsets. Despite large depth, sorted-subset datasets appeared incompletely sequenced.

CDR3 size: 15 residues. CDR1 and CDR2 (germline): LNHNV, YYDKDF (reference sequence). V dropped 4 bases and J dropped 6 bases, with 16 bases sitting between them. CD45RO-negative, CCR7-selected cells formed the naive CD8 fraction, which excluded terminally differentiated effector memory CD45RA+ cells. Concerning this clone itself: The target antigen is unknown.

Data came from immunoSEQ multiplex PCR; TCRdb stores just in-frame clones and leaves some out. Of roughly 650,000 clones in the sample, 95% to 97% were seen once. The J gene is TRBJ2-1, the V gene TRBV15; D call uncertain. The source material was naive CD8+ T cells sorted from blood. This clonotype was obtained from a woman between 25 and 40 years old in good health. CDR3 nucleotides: TGTGCCACCAGCAATAAACCGAGCCCCCCCAATGAGCAGTTCTTC. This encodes CATSNKPSPPNEQFF.